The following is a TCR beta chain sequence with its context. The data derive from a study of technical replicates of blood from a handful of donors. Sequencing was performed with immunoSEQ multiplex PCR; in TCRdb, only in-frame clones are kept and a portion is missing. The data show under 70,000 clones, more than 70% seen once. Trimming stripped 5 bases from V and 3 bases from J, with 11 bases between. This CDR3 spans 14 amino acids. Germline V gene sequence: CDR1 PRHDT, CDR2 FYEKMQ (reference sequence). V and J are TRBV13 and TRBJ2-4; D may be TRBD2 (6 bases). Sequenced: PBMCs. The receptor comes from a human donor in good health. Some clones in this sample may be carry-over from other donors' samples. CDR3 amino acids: CASSAAGYKNIQYF. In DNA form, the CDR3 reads TGTGCCAGCAGCGCGGCGGGGTACAAAAACATTCAGTACTTC. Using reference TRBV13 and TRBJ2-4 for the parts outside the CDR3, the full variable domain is AAGVIQSPRHLIKEKRETATLKCYPIPRHDTVYWYQQGPGQDPQFLISFYEKMQSDKGSIPDRFSAQQFSDYHSELNMSSLELGDSALYFCASSAAGYKNIQYFGAGTRLSVL.